This T cell receptor beta chain originates from a study of neoadjuvant nivolumab and ipilimumab in lung cancer. Study-wide findings and caveats: From pretherapy to surgery, tumor richness and clonality rose with dual therapy. Resected tumors had greater TCR richness and clonality than uninvolved lung.

Germline loops: CDR1 ENHRY, CDR2 SYGVKD. The CDR3 has 12 residues. The V end lost 8 bases, the J end lost 0 bases, and 7 bases lay between the germline ends. Profiled with immunoSEQ multiplex PCR; TCRdb holds only in-frame clones, not every one. The sample lists fewer than 35,000 clones, more than 90% seen once, with 2% to 2.5% in the top ten. In regard to this clone: Its antigen is not identified.

The sequence derives from an adult with non-small cell lung cancer. This specimen consisted of peripheral blood, obtained after neoadjuvant nivolumab, alone or with ipilimumab, at or shortly before surgery. The rearrangement joins TRBV10-3 to TRBJ1-2; possible D gene TRBD1, 5 bases. The CDR3 DNA is TGTGCCATCGGGGGAACTAACTATGGCTACACCTTC. Its translation: CAIGGTNYGYTF.